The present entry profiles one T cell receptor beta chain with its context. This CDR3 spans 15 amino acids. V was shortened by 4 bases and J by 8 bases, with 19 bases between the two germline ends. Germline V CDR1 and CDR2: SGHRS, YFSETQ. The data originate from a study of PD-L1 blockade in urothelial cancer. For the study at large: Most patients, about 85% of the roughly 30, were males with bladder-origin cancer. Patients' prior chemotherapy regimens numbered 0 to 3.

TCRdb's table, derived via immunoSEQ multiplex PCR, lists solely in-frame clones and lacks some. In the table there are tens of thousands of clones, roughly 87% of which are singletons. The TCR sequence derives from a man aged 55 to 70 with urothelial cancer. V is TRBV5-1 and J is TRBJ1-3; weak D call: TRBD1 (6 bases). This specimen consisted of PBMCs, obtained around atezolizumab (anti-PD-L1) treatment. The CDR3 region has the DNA TGCGCCAGCAGCCCCGAGGGGGACCCACGGGACACCATATATTTT. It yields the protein CASSPEGDPRDTIYF.